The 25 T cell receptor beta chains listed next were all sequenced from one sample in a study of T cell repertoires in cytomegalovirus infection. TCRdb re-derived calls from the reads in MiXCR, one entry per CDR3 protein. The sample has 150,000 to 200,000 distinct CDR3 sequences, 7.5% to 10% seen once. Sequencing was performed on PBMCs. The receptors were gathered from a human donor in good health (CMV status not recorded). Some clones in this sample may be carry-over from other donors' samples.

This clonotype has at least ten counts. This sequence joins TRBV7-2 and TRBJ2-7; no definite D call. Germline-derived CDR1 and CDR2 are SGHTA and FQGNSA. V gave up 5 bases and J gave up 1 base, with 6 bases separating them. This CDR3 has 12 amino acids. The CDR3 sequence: CASSQYSYEQYF. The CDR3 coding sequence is TGTGCCAGCAGCCAGTATTCCTACGAGCAGTACTTC.

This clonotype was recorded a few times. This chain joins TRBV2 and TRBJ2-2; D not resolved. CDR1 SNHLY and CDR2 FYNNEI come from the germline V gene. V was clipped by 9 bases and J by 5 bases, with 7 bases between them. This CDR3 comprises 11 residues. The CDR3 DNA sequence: TGTGCCAGTACGGCTACCGGGGAGCTGTTTTTT. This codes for CASTATGELFF.

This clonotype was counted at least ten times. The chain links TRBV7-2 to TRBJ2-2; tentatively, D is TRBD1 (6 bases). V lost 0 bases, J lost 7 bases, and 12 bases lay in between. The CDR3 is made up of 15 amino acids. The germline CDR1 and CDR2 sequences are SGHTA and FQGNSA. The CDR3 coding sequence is TGTGCCAGCAGCTTAGCTCCGACAGGATTCGGGGAGCTGTTTTTT. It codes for CASSLAPTGFGELFF.

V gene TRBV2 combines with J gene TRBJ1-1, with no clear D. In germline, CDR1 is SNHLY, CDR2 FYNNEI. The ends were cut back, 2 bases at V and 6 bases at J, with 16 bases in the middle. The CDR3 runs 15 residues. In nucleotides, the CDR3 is TGTGCCAGCAGTGAAACCACACGAAGGCACCCTGAAGCTTTCTTT. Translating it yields CASSETTRRHPEAFF.

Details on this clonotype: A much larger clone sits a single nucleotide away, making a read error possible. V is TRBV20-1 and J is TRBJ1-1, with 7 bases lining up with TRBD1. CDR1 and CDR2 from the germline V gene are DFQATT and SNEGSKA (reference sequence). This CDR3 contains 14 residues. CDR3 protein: CSARTGPLNTESFF. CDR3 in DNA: TGCAGTGCTAGGACAGGGCCACTGAACACTGAATCTTTCTTT.

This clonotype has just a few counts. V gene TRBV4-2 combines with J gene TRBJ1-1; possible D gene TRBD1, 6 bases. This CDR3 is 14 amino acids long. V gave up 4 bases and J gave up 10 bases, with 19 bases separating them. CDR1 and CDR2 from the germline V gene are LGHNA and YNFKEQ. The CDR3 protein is CASSRGQIWSAAFF. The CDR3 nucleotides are TGTGCCAGCAGCCGAGGACAGATTTGGTCGGCAGCTTTCTTT.

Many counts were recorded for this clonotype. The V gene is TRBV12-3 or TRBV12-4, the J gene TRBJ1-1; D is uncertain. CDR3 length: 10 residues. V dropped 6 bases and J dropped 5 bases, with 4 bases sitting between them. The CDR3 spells CASSRTEAFF. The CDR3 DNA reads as TGTGCCAGCAGCCGGACTGAAGCTTTCTTT.

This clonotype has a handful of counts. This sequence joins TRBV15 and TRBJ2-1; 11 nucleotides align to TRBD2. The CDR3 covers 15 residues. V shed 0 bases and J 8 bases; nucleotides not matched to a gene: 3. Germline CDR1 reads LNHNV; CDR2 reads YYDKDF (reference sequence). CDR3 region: CATSREVAGGDEQFF. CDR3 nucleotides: TGTGCCACCAGCAGAGAGGTAGCGGGAGGGGATGAGCAGTTCTTC.

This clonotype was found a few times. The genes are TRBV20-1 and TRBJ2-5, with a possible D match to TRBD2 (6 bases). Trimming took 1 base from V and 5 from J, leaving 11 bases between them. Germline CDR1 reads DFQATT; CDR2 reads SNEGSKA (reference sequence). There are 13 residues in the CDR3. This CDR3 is CSARVGGQETQYF. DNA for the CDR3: TGCAGTGCTAGAGTGGGAGGTCAGGAGACCCAGTACTTC.

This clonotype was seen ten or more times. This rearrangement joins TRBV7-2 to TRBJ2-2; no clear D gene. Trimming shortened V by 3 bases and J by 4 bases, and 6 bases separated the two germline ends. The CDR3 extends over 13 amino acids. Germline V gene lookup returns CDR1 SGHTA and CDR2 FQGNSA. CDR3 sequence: CASSLSLTGELFF. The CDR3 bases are TGTGCCAGCAGCTTGAGCCTCACCGGGGAGCTGTTTTTT.

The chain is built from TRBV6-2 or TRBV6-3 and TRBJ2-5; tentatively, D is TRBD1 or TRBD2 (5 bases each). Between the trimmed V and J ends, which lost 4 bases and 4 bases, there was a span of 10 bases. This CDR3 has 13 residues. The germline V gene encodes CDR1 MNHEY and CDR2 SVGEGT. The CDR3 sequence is CASSWSRGETQYF. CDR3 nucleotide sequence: TGTGCCAGCAGTTGGTCGAGGGGAGAGACCCAGTACTTC.

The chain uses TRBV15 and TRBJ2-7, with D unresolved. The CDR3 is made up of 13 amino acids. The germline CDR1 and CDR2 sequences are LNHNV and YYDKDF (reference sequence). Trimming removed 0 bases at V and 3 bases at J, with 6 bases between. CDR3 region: CATSRDPDYEQYF. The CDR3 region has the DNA TGTGCCACCAGCAGAGATCCCGACTACGAGCAGTACTTC.

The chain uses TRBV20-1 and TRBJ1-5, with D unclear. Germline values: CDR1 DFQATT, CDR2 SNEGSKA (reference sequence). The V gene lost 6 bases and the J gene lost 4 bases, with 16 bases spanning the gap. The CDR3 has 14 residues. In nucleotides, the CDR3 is TGCAGTGCGCAAGGAAATAGCGGGAATCAGCCCCAGCATTTT. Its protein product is CSAQGNSGNQPQHF.

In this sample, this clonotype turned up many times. The CDR3 DNA is TGTGCCAGCTCACCATCCGGGGCGGGAGGAGGGTCGAACACTGAAGCTTTCTTT. This sequence encodes CASSPSGAGGGSNTEAFF. This chain connects TRBV18 to TRBJ1-1; D might be TRBD1 (5 bases). This CDR3 region has 18 residues. V was cut by 2 bases and J by 1 base, with 20 bases left in between. Germline V CDR1 and CDR2: KGHSH, LQKENI.

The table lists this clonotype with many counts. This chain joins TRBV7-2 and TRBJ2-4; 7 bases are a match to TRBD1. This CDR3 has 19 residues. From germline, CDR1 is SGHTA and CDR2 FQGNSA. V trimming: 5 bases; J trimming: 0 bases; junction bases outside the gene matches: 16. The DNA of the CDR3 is TGTGCCAGCAGCCCAAGGTCCGCAGGGGGATACCTAGCCAAAAACATTCAGTACTTC. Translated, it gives CASSPRSAGGYLAKNIQYF.

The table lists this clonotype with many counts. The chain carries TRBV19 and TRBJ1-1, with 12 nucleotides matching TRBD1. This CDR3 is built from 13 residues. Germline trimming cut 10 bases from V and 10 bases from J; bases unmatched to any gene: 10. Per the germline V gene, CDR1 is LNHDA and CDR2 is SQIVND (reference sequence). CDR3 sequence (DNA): TGTGCCACCATTACCTCGGGACAGGGGGCAGCTTTCTTT. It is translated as CATITSGQGAAFF.

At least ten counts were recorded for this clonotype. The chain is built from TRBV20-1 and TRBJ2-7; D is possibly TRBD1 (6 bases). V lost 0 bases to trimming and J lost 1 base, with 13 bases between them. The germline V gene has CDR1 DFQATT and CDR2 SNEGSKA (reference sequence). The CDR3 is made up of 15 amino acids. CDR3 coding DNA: TGCAGTGCTAGAGACTTCGACAGGATATCCTACGAGCAGTACTTC. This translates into CSARDFDRISYEQYF.

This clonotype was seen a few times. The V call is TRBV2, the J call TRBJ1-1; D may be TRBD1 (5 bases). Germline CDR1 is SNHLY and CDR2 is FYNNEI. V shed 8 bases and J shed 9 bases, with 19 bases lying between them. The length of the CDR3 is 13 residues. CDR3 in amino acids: CASSDDDSLKAFF. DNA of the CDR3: TGTGCCAGCTCAGACGACGACAGCCTGAAAGCTTTCTTT. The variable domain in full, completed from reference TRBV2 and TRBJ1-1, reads EPEVTQTPSHQVTQMGQEVILRCVPISNHLYFYWYRQILGQKVEFLVSFYNNEISEKSEIFDDQFSVERPDGSNFTLKIRSTKLEDSAMYFCASSDDDSLKAFFGQGTRLTVV.

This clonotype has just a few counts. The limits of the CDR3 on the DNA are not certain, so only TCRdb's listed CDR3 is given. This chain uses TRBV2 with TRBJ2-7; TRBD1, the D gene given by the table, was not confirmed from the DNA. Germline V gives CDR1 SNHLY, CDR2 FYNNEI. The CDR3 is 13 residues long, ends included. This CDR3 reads CASSVGQGTTAYF.

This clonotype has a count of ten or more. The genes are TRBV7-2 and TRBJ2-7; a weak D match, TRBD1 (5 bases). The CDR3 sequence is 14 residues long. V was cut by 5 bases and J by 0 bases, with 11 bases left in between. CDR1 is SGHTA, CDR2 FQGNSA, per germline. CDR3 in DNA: TGTGCCAGCAGCCCGACAGTGAACTCCTACGAGCAGTACTTC. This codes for CASSPTVNSYEQYF.

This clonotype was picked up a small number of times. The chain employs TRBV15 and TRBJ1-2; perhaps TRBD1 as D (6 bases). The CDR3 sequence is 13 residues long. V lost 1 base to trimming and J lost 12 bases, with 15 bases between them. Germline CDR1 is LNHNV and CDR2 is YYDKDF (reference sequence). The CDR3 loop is CATSRVAERGNTF. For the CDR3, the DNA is TGTGCCACCAGCAGAGTTGCGGAAAGGGGGAACACCTTC.

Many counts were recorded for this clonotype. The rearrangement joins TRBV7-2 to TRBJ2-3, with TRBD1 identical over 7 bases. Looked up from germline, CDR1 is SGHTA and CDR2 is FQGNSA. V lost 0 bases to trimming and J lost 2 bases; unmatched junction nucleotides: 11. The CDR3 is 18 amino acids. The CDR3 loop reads CASSLALGSGGLTDTQYF. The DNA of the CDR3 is TGTGCCAGCAGCTTAGCGCTGGGGTCAGGGGGTCTCACAGATACGCAGTATTTT.

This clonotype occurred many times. The CDR3 DNA reads TGCGCCAGCAGTGAGTCCGTGCTAGGGCTATTTAACAATGAGCAGTTCTTC. Amino acids: CASSESVLGLFNNEQFF. V and J are TRBV10-2 and TRBJ2-1; no firm D call. Per germline, CDR1 WSHSY and CDR2 SAAADI. Trimming took off 0 bases at V and 5 bases at J, with 17 bases between the two ends. There are 17 residues in the CDR3.

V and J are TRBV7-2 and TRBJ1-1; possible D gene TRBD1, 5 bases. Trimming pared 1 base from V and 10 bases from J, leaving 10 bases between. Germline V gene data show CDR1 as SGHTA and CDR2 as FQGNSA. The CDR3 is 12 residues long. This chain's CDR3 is CASSLGGAGAFF. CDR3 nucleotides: TGTGCCAGCAGCTTAGGAGGGGCCGGAGCTTTCTTT. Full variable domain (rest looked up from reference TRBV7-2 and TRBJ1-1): GAGVSQSPSNKVTEKGKDVELRCDPISGHTALYWYRQSLGQGLEFLIYFQGNSAPDKSGLPSDRFSAERTGGSVSTLTIQRTQQEDSAVYLCASSLGGAGAFFGQGTRLTVV.

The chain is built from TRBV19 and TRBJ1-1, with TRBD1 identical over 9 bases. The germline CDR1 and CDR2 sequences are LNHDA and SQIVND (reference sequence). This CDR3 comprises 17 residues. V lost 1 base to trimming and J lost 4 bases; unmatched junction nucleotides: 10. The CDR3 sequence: CASSIAYRGRYGTEAFF. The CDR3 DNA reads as TGTGCCAGTAGTATAGCTTACAGGGGGCGCTACGGCACTGAAGCTTTCTTT.